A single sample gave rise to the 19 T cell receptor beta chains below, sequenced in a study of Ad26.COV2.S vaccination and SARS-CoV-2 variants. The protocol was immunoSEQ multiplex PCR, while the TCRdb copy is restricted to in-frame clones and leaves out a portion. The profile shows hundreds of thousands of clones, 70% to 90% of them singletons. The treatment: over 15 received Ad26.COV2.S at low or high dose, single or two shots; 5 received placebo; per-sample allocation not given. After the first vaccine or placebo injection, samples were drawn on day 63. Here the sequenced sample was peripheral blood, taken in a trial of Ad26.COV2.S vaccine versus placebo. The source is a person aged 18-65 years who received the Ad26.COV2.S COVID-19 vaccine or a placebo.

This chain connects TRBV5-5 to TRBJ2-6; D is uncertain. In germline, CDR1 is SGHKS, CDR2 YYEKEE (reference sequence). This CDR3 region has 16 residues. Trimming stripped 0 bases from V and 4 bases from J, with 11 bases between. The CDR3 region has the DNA TGTGCCAGCAGCTTGGACCAGGTCCCCGGGGCCAACGTCCTGACTTTC. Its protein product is CASSLDQVPGANVLTF.

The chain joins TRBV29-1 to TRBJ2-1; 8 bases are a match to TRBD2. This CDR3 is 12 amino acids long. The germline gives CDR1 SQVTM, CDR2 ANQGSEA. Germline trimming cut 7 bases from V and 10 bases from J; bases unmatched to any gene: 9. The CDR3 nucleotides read TGCAGCGCCCCCGGACTAGCTGACGAGCAGTTCTTC. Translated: CSAPGLADEQFF.

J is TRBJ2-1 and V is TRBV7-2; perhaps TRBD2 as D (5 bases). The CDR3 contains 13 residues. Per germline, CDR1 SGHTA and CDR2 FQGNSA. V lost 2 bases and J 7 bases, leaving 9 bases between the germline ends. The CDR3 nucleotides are TGTGCCAGCAGCTTAATGACGGGGAATGAGCAGTTCTTC. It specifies CASSLMTGNEQFF.

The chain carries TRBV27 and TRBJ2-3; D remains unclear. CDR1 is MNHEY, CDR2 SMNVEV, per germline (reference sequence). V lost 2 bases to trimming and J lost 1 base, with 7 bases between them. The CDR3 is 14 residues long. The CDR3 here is CASSLSRGTDTQYF. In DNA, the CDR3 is TGTGCCAGCAGTTTAAGCCGGGGCACAGATACGCAGTATTTT.

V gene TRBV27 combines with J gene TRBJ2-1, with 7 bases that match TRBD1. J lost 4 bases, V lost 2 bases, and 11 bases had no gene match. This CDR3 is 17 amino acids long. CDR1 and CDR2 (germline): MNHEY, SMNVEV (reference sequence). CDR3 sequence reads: CASSLGLGQSFYNEQFF. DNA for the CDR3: TGTGCCAGCAGTTTAGGATTGGGACAGAGCTTTTACAATGAGCAGTTCTTC.

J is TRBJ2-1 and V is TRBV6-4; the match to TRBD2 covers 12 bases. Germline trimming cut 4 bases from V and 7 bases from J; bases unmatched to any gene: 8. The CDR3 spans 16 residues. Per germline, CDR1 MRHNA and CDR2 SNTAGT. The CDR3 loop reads CASSGTSGNKVNEQFF. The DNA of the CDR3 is TGTGCCAGCAGTGGGACTAGCGGGAATAAAGTGAATGAGCAGTTCTTC.

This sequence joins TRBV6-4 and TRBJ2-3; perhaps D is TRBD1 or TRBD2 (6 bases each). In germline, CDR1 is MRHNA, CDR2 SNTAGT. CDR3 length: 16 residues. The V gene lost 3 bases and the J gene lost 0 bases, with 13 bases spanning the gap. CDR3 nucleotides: TGTGCCAGCAGTGATGAGGGGGGTTCTAGCACAGATACGCAGTATTTT. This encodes CASSDEGGSSTDTQYF.

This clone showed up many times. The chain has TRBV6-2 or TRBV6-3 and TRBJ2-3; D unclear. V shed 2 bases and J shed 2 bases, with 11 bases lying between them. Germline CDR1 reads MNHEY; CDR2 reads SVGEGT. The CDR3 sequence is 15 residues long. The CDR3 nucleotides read TGTGCCAGCAGTTACGTCGGCAAGTTCACAGATACGCAGTATTTT. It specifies CASSYVGKFTDTQYF.

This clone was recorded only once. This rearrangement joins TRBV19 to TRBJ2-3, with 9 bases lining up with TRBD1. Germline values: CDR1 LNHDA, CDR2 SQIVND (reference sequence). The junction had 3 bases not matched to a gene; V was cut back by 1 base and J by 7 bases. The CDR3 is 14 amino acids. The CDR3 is CASSIGQGVYTQYF. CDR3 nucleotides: TGTGCCAGTAGTATAGGACAGGGGGTATATACGCAGTATTTT.

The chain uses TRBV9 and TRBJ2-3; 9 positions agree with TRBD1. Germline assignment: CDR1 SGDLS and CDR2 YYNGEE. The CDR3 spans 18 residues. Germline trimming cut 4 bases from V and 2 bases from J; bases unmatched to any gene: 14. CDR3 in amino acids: CASSPPGGTGTNTDTQYF. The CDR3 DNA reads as TGTGCCAGCAGCCCCCCCGGGGGGACAGGGACAAACACAGATACGCAGTATTTT.

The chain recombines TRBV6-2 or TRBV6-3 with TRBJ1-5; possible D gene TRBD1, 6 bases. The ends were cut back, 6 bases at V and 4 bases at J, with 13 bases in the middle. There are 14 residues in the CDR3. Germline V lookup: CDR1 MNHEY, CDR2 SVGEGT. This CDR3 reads CASSLGDNNQPQHF. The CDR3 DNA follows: TGTGCCAGCAGCCTAGGGGACAATAATCAGCCCCAGCATTTT.

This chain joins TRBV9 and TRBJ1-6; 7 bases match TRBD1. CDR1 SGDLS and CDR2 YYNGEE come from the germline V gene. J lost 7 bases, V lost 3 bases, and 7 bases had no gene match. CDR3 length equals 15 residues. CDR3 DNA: TGTGCCAGCAGCGGCCCAGGGGGATACAATTCACCCCTCCACTTT. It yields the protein CASSGPGGYNSPLHF.

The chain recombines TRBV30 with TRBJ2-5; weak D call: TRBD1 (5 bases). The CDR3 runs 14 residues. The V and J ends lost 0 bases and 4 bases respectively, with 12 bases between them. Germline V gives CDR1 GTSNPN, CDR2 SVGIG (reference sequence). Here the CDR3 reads CAWSVQGSGETQYF. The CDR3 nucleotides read TGTGCCTGGAGTGTTCAGGGTTCTGGAGAGACCCAGTACTTC.

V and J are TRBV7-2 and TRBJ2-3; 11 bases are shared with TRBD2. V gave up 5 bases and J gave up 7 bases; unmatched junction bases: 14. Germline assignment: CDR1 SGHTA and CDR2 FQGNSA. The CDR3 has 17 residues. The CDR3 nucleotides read TGTGCCAGCAGCATCCTTCTTTTAGCGGGAGGGCCTAATACGCAGTATTTT. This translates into CASSILLLAGGPNTQYF.

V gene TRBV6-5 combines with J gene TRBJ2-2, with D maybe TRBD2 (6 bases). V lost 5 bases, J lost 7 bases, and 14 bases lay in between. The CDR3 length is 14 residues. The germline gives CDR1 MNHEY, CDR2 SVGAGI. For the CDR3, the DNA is TGTGCCAGCAGTCTTCCGGAGGGGTTCGGGGAGCTGTTTTTT. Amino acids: CASSLPEGFGELFF.

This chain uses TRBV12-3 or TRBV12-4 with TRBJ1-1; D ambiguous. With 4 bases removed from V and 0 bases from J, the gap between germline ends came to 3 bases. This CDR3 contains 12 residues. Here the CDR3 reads CASSYMNTEAFF. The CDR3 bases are TGTGCCAGCAGTTATATGAACACTGAAGCTTTCTTT.

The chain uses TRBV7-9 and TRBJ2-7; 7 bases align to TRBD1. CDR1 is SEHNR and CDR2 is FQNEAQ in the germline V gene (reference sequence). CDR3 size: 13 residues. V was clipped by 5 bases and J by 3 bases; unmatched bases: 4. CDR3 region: CASSRGLLYEQYF. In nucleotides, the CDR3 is TGTGCCAGCAGCAGGGGGCTCCTCTACGAGCAGTACTTC.

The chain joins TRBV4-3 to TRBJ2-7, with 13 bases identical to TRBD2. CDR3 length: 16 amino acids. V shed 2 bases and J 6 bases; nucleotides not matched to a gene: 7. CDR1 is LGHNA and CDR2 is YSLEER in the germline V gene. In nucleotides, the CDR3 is TGCGCCAGCAGCCAACAACTAGCGGGGGGGCCCTCCGAGCAGTACTTC. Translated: CASSQQLAGGPSEQYF.

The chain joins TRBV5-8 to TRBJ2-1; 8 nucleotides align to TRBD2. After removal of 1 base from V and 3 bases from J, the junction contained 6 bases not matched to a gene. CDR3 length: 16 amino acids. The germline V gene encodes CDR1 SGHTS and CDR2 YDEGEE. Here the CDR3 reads CASSLRAGVNYNEQFF. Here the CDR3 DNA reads TGTGCCAGCAGCTTGCGAGCGGGAGTGAACTACAATGAGCAGTTCTTC.